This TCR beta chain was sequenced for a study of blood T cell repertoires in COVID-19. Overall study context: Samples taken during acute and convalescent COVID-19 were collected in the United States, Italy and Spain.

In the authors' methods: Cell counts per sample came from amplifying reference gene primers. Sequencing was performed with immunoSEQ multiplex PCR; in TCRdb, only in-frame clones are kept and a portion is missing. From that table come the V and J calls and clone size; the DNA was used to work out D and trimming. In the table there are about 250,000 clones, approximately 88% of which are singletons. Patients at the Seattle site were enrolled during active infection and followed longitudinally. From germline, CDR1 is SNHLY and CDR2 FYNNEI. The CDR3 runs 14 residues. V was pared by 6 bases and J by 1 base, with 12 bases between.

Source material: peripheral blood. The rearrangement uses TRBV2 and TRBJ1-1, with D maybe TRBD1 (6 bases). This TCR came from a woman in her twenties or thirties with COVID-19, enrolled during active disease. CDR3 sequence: CASRGAGANTEAFF. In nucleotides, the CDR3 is TGTGCCAGCAGGGGGGCAGGGGCGAACACTGAAGCTTTCTTT.